The TCR beta chain under discussion was sequenced for a study of blood T cell repertoires in COVID-19. On the study more broadly: From the United States, Italy and Spain came samples of acute and convalescent COVID-19. T cells, B-cell-depleted T cells, or PBMCs provided the cDNA or gDNA that served as material.

Per the authors' pipeline: Estimation of nucleated cell counts relied on the amplification of reference gene primers. Repertoires were generated with immunoSEQ multiplex PCR, while TCRdb's copy carries only in-frame clones and drops some. Clone size and the V and J calls come from that table; the DNA yielded D and trimming. This sample yields 100,000 to 150,000 clones, of which approximately 90% are seen a single time; approximately 8% belongs to the top ten. Losses at the gene ends were 0 bases for V and 7 bases for J; bases not matched to a gene: 3. The length of the CDR3 is 16 residues. Germline V lookup: CDR1 KGHDR, CDR2 SFDVKD.

The sequenced sample consisted of peripheral blood. This chain connects TRBV24-1 to TRBJ2-1, with 12 bases lining up with TRBD2. This receptor was taken from a man aged 50 to 60 with acute or convalescent COVID-19. In DNA, the CDR3 is TGTGCCACCAGTGATTTGTGGCTAGCGGGGGGGAATGAGCAGTTCTTC. Protein sequence: CATSDLWLAGGNEQFF.